These T cell receptor beta chains were read from a single sample in a study of Ad26.COV2.S vaccination and SARS-CoV-2 variants. TCRdb keeps only in-frame clones here, not all; method: immunoSEQ multiplex PCR. The table has roughly 380,000 clones, roughly 90% seen once. Material: peripheral blood, obtained in a trial of Ad26.COV2.S vaccine versus placebo. The receptors shown here come from a person between 18 and 59 years old who received the Ad26.COV2.S COVID-19 vaccine or a placebo. CDR3s include the opening cysteine and the closing phenylalanine or tryptophan. The D gene is left open where the match is weak.

cdr3_aa v_call d_call j_call
CASSPTDWSSYNEQFF TRBV7-2 . TRBJ2-1
CASSSSAGGLVNEQFF TRBV28 TRBD2 TRBJ2-1
CASSLGASNEQFF TRBV27 . TRBJ2-1
CASSSIPGLQETQYF TRBV5-1 . TRBJ2-5
CASSLAGLVHEQYF TRBV5-1 TRBD2 TRBJ2-7
CASSQGRYTEAFF TRBV4-3 . TRBJ1-1
CATHGGSSPLHF TRBV6-6 . TRBJ1-6
CAWEPDRYTGELFF TRBV30 . TRBJ2-2
CASRGQENTEAFF TRBV6-5 TRBD1 TRBJ1-1
CASRSTGRRGYTF TRBV28 . TRBJ1-2
CASGRTGGHEQYF TRBV7-8 TRBD1 TRBJ2-7
CASSFAKDTEAFF TRBV5-4 . TRBJ1-1
CASSLSLAANYGYTF TRBV27 . TRBJ1-2
CALGPGFYQPQHF TRBV6-5 . TRBJ1-5
CASSRSGTHSSYNEQFF TRBV9 . TRBJ2-1
CASSTNREETQYF TRBV19 . TRBJ2-5
CASSPRQGAGYEQYF TRBV27 TRBD1 TRBJ2-7
CASSPGGRTGENEQFF TRBV9 TRBD1 TRBJ2-1
CASSQDRGIYEQYF TRBV4-3 . TRBJ2-7
CASRLDRGGQPQHF TRBV2 TRBD1 TRBJ1-5
CASSRLAGVNEQFF TRBV9 TRBD2 TRBJ2-1
CASSPSTEYTGELFF TRBV5-1 . TRBJ2-2
CASSLDIHPGYTF TRBV7-2 . TRBJ1-2
CASSRSGTGLNSPLHF TRBV2 TRBD1 TRBJ1-6
CASSQDLSVAPETQYF TRBV14 . TRBJ2-5
CASRSTGGGNQPQHF TRBV7-9 TRBD1 TRBJ1-5
CASSLDAGGRTDTQYF TRBV7-3 . TRBJ2-3
CASSHSGGPGEKLFF TRBV5-1 TRBD1 TRBJ1-4
CASSEGSNQPQHF TRBV6-1 . TRBJ1-5
CASSMTTVNGYTF TRBV19 . TRBJ1-2
CASSARPVAGGPPKNIQYF TRBV2 TRBD2 TRBJ2-4
CASSEDGPGTFF TRBV2 . TRBJ1-1
CASSPSGAGDTQYF TRBV7-2 . TRBJ2-3
CASSPQGFGANYGYTF TRBV5-6 TRBD1 TRBJ1-2
CASSPAPSSYEQYF TRBV27 . TRBJ2-7
CASSQDMAADTQYF TRBV3-1/TRBV3-2 . TRBJ2-3
CASTPGTGNGYTF TRBV30 TRBD1 TRBJ1-2
CASSDSGVINEKLFF TRBV6-6 . TRBJ1-4
CSVMGQGRGYEQYF TRBV29-1 TRBD1 TRBJ2-7